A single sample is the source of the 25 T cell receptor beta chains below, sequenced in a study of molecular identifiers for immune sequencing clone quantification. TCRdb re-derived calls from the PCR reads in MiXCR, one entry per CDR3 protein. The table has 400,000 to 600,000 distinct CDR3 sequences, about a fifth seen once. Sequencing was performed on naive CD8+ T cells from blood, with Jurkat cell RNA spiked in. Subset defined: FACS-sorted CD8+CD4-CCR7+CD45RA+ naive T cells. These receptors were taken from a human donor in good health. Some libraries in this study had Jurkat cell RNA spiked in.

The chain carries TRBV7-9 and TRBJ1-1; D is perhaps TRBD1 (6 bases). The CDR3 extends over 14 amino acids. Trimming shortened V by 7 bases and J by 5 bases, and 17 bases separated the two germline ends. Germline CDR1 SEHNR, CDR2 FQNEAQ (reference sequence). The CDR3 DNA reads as TGTGCCAGCACCGAAGGGGGGGGTAGGACTGAAGCTTTCTTT. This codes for CASTEGGGRTEAFF.

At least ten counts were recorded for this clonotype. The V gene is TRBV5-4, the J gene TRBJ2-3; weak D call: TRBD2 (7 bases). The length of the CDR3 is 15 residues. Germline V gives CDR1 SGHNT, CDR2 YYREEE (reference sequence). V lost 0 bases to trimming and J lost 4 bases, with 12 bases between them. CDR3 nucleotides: TGTGCCAGCAGCTTGGTAGGGGGGGCCTCAGATACGCAGTATTTT. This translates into CASSLVGGASDTQYF.

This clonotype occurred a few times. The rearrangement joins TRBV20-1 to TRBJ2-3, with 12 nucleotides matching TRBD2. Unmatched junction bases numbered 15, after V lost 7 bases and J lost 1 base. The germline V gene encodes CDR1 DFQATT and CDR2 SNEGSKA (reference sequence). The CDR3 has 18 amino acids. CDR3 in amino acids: CSVLPLASGGAGTDTQYF. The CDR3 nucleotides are TGCAGTGTCCTCCCCCTCGCTAGCGGGGGGGCTGGCACAGATACGCAGTATTTT.

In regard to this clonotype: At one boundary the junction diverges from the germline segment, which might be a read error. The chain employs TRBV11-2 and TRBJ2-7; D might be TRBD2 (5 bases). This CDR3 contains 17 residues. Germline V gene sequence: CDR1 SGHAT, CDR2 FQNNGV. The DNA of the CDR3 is TGTGCCAGCAGCCCTAGCTATACAGCATTGCTGACCTACGAGCAGTGCTTC. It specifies CASSPSYTALLTYEQCF.

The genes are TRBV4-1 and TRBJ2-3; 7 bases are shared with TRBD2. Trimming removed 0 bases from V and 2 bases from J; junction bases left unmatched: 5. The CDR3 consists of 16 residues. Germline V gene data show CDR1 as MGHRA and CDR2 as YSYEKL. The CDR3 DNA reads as TGCGCCAGCAGCCAAGAGCCGGGACTAACCACAGATACGCAGTATTTT. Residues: CASSQEPGLTTDTQYF.

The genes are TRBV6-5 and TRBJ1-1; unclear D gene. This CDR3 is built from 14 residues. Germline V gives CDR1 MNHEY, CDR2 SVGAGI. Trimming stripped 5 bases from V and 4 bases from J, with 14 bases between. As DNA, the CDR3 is TGTGCCAGCAGTGGGATTGGACCGGGCACTGAAGCTTTCTTT. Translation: CASSGIGPGTEAFF.

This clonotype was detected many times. The CDR3 loop reads CASSQDQAPSTDTQYF. DNA for the CDR3: TGCGCCAGCAGCCAAGATCAGGCACCTAGCACAGATACGCAGTATTTT. This chain links TRBV4-1 with TRBJ2-3, with D unclear. CDR1 is MGHRA and CDR2 is YSYEKL in the germline V gene. Trimming shortened V by 0 bases and J by 0 bases, and 10 bases separated the two germline ends. The CDR3 is 16 residues long.

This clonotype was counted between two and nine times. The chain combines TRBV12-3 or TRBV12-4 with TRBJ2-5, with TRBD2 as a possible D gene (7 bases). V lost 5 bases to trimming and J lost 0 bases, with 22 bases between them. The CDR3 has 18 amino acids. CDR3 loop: CASSRVEVGGPYQETQYF. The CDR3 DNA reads TGTGCCAGCAGTAGAGTTGAGGTCGGGGGGCCGTACCAAGAGACCCAGTACTTC.

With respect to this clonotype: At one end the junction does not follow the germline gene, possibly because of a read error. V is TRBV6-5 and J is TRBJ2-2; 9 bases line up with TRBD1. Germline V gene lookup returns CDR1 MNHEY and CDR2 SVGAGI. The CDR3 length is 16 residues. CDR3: CASSYGQGPNTGEQFF. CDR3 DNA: TGTGCCAGCAGTTACGGACAGGGGCCAAACACCGGGGAGCAGTTTTTT.

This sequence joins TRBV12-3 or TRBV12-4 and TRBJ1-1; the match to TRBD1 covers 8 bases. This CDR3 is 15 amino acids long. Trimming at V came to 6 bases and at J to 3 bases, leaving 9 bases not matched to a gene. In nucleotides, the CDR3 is TGTGCCAGCAGAAAGACCCAGGGGGCTGACACTGAAGCTTTCTTT. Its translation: CASRKTQGADTEAFF.

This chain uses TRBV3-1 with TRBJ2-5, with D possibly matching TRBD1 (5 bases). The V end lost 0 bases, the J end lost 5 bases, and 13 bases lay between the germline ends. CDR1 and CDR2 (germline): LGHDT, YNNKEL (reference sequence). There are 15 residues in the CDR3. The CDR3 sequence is CASSQDQGRAETQYF. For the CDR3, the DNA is TGTGCCAGCAGCCAAGATCAAGGCAGGGCGGAGACCCAGTACTTC.

CDR3 in DNA: TGTGCCAGCAGTTCTCCCCTCGACAGGGACTCTGGAAACACCATATATTTT. Translation: CASSSPLDRDSGNTIYF. The chain links TRBV28 to TRBJ1-3, with 7 bases aligning to TRBD1. CDR3 length: 17 amino acids. Germline CDR1 is MDHEN and CDR2 is SYDVKM. Trimming cost V 4 bases and J 0 bases; bases outside gene matches: 9.

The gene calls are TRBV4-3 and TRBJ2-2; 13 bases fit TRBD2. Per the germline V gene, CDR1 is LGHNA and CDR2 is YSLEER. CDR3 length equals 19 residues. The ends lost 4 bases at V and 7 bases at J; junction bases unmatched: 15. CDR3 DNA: TGCGCCAGCAGCCGATCCCGGACTAGCGGGAGTTTCTGGGGCGGGGAGCTGTTTTTT. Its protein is CASSRSRTSGSFWGGELFF.

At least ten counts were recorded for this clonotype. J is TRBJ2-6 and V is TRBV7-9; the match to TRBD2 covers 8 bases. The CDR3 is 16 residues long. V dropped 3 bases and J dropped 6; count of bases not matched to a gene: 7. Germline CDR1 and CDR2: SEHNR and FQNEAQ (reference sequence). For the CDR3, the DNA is TGTGCCAGCAGCTTTACAATAGCGGGATCGGCCAACGTCCTGACTTTC. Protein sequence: CASSFTIAGSANVLTF.

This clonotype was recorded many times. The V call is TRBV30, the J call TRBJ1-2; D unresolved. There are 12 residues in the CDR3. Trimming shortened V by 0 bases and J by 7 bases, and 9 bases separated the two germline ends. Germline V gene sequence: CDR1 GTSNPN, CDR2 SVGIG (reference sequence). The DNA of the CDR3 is TGTGCCTGGAGTGTCAGCAGTAGTGGCTACACCTTC. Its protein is CAWSVSSSGYTF.

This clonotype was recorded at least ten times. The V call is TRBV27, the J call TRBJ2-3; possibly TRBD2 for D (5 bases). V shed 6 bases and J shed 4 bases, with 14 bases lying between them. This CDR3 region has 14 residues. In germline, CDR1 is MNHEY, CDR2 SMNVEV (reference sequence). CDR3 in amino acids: CASSPLVWSDTQYF. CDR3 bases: TGTGCCAGCAGCCCACTAGTCTGGTCAGATACGCAGTATTTT.

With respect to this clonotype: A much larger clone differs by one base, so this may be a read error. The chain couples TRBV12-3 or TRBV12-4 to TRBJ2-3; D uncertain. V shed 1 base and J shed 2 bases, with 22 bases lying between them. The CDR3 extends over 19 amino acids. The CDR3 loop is CASSLVGGWPSLPTDTQYF. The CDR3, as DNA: TGTGCCAGCAGTTTAGTGGGTGGTTGGCCCTCACTACCCACAGATACGCAGTATTTT.

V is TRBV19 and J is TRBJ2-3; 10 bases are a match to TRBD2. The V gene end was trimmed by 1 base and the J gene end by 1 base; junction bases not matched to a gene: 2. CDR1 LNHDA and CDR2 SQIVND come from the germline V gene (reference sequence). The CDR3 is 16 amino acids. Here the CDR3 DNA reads TGTGCCAGTAGTATAGGCGGACTAGCGGGCACAGATACGCAGTATTTT. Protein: CASSIGGLAGTDTQYF.

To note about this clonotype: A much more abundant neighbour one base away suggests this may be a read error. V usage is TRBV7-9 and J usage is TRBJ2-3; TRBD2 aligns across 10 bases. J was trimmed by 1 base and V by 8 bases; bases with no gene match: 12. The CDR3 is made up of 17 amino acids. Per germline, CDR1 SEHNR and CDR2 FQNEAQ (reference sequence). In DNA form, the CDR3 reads TGTGCCAGCGGGCTAGCGGGAGCCTCATTACGCACAGATACGCAGTATTTT. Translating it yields CASGLAGASLRTDTQYF.

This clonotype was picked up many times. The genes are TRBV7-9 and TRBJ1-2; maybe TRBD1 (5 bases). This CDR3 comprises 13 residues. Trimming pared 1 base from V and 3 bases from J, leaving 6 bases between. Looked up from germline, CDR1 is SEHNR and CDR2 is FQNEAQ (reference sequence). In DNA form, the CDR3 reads TGTGCCAGCAGCTTAGGACAGTACTATGGCTACACCTTC. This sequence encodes CASSLGQYYGYTF.

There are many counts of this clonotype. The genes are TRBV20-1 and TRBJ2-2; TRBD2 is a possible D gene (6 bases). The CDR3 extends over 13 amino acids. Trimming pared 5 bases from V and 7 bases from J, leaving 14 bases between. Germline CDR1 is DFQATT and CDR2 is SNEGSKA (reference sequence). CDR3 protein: CSARPSGVGELFF. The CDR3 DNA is TGCAGTGCTCGCCCATCGGGGGTCGGGGAGCTGTTTTTT.

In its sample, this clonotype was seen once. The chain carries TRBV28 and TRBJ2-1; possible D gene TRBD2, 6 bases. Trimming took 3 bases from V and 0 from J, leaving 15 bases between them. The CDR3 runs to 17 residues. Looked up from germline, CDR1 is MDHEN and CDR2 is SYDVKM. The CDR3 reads CASSFGDSYGSYNEQFF. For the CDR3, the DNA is TGTGCCAGCAGTTTCGGGGACTCCTACGGCTCCTACAATGAGCAGTTCTTC.

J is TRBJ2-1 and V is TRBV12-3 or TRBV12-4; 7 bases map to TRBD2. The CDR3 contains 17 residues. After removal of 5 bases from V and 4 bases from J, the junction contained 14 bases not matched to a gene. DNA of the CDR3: TGTGCCAGCAGTACTAAGCGGGACCCCCGGACTTACAATGAGCAGTTCTTC. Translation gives CASSTKRDPRTYNEQFF.

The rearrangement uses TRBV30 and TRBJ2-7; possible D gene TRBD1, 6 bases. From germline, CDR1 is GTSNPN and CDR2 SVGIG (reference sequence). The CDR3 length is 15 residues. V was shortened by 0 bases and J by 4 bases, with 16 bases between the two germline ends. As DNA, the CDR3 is TGTGCCTGGAGTGTCCCGTGGGCAGGGGTGTACGAGCAGTACTTC. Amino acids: CAWSVPWAGVYEQYF.

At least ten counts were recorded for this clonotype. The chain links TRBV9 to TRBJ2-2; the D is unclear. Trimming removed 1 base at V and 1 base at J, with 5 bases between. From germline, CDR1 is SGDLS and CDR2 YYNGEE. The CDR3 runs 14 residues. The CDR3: CASSVNLNTGELFF. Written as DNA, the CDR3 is TGTGCCAGCAGCGTAAACCTGAACACCGGGGAGCTGTTTTTT.